Shown below are 30 T cell receptor beta chains from a single sample sequenced in a study of blood T cell repertoires in COVID-19. The data were produced by immunoSEQ multiplex PCR, yet TCRdb's version contains in-frame clones alone and is incomplete. The sample includes 280,000 or so clones, approximately 89% of them seen just once. The sequenced material came from peripheral blood. The origin of the receptors is a woman aged 25 to 39 who had recovered from COVID-19.

The chain employs TRBV27 and TRBJ2-3; D is unclear. CDR1 is MNHEY and CDR2 is SMNVEV in the germline V gene (reference sequence). The CDR3 extends over 15 amino acids. Trimming removed 5 bases at V and 6 bases at J, with 18 bases between. The CDR3 protein is CASSPAIRIEDTQYF. Here the CDR3 DNA reads TGTGCCAGCAGTCCCGCTATTCGAATAGAGGATACGCAGTATTTT.

The chain links TRBV28 to TRBJ1-2; TRBD1 might be the D (6 bases). This CDR3 has 12 residues. With 2 bases removed from V and 9 bases from J, the gap between germline ends came to 10 bases. Germline V CDR1 and CDR2: MDHEN, SYDVKM. CDR3 protein: CASSLQQGSYTF. The CDR3 region has the DNA TGTGCCAGCAGTTTACAACAGGGAAGCTACACCTTC.

The rearrangement uses TRBV5-1 and TRBJ1-2; TRBD1 is a possible D gene (6 bases). This CDR3 contains 13 residues. Germline loops: CDR1 SGHRS, CDR2 YFSETQ. V was trimmed by 5 bases and J by 6 bases, leaving 14 bases between them. Here the CDR3 DNA reads TGCGCCAGCAGATTCGGACAGAATGATGGCTACACCTTC. Amino acid sequence: CASRFGQNDGYTF.

This clone was recorded only once. The chain joins TRBV30 to TRBJ1-2; a possible D gene is TRBD1 (6 bases). The V gene lost 4 bases and the J gene lost 2 bases, with 11 bases spanning the gap. In germline, CDR1 is GTSNPN, CDR2 SVGIG (reference sequence). The CDR3 covers 13 residues. The CDR3 reads CAWNLRGNYGYTF. CDR3 in DNA: TGTGCCTGGAACCTCAGGGGCAACTATGGCTACACCTTC.

The table lists this clone with a few counts. The gene calls are TRBV10-1 and TRBJ1-2, with TRBD1 matching over 8 bases. Trimming took 5 bases from V and 4 from J; bases not matched to a gene: 9. Germline values: CDR1 WNHNN, CDR2 SYGVQD (reference sequence). This CDR3 spans 15 amino acids. CDR3 region: CASSFARTGLYGYTF. CDR3 sequence (DNA): TGCGCCAGCAGTTTCGCTAGGACAGGGCTCTATGGCTACACCTTC.

The CDR3 nucleotides are TGCGCCAGCAGCCAAGAACGGACAGGGTTCAATCAGCCCCAGCATTTT. Its protein product is CASSQERTGFNQPQHF. This chain links TRBV4-1 with TRBJ1-5; 8 bases align to TRBD1. Germline lookup yields CDR1 MGHRA and CDR2 YSYEKL. V gave up 0 bases and J gave up 3 bases; unmatched junction bases: 4. The CDR3 spans 16 residues.

The chain couples TRBV5-1 to TRBJ1-3; D uncertain. This CDR3 has 16 residues. CDR1 SGHRS and CDR2 YFSETQ come from the germline V gene. V shed 0 bases and J shed 0 bases, with 10 bases lying between them. CDR3 nucleotides: TGCGCCAGCAGCTTGGCACAGTTGTCCTCTGGAAACACCATATATTTT. Its translation: CASSLAQLSSGNTIYF.

This chain connects TRBV5-4 to TRBJ1-1; maybe TRBD1 (6 bases). The germline CDR1 and CDR2 sequences are SGHNT and YYREEE (reference sequence). V was trimmed by 4 bases and J by 6 bases, leaving 13 bases between them. This CDR3 region has 13 residues. The CDR3 DNA is TGTGCCAGCAGCGTTTCAGGGGTGCCTGAAGCTTTCTTT. Its translation: CASSVSGVPEAFF.

The chain has TRBV6-5 and TRBJ1-4; 7 nucleotides line up with TRBD1. The CDR3 consists of 14 residues. Per the germline V gene, CDR1 is MNHEY and CDR2 is SVGAGI. J lost 5 bases, V lost 3 bases, and 3 bases had no gene match. CDR3 amino acids: CASSYRTGNEKLFF. Written as DNA, the CDR3 is TGTGCCAGCAGTTATAGGACAGGAAATGAAAAACTGTTTTTT.

This rearrangement joins TRBV7-2 to TRBJ2-3, with a possible D match to TRBD1 (6 bases). V was pared by 5 bases and J by 0 bases, with 15 bases between. This CDR3 contains 16 residues. Germline V CDR1 and CDR2: SGHTA, FQGNSA. This chain's CDR3 is CASSLRWTVSTDTQYF. For the CDR3, the DNA is TGTGCCAGCAGCCTACGGTGGACAGTTAGCACAGATACGCAGTATTTT.

The chain is built from TRBV6-5 and TRBJ2-1; 11 positions match TRBD2. The CDR3 totals 15 residues. Unmatched junction bases numbered 14, after V lost 10 bases and J lost 9 bases. Germline CDR1 and CDR2: MNHEY and SVGAGI. The DNA of the CDR3 is TGTGCCACCCGGGGTCGTAGCGGGGGGGTAGGTGAGCAGTTCTTC. This translates into CATRGRSGGVGEQFF.

This chain uses TRBV5-1 with TRBJ1-2, with a possible D match to TRBD1 (5 bases). This CDR3 has 16 residues. The germline gives CDR1 SGHRS, CDR2 YFSETQ. V was shortened by 0 bases and J by 1 base, with 13 bases between the two germline ends. The CDR3 bases are TGCGCCAGCAGCTTGGGGAGGGGCCACAGTAACTATGGCTACACCTTC. Its protein product is CASSLGRGHSNYGYTF.

This chain joins TRBV28 and TRBJ2-7; 7 bases match TRBD2. J gave up 6 bases and V 3 bases, and 11 bases lay outside the gene matches. The CDR3 consists of 15 residues. Germline-derived CDR1 and CDR2 are MDHEN and SYDVKM. The CDR3 DNA reads TGTGCCAGCAGTTTCGGGGGACTACAAATTTTCGAGCAGTACTTC. It codes for CASSFGGLQIFEQYF.

The V call is TRBV7-9, the J call TRBJ1-1, with 9 bases that match TRBD1. The CDR3 is 16 amino acids. The germline gives CDR1 SEHNR, CDR2 FQNEAQ (reference sequence). Trimming cost V 1 base and J 0 bases; bases outside gene matches: 3. CDR3 loop: CASSLEGQGMNTEAFF. The DNA for the CDR3 is TGTGCCAGCAGCTTAGAAGGACAGGGGATGAACACTGAAGCTTTCTTT.

This chain links TRBV18 with TRBJ2-6; 7 bases line up with TRBD1. The CDR3 covers 20 residues. Germline loops: CDR1 KGHSH, CDR2 LQKENI. J was trimmed by 1 base and V by 0 bases; bases with no gene match: 12. CDR3 sequence: CASSPPFGTEKRSGANVLTF. The CDR3 nucleotides are TGTGCCAGCTCACCACCTTTCGGGACAGAAAAACGATCTGGGGCCAACGTCCTGACTTTC.

The CDR3 is CASSRLGDSYEQYF. The CDR3 nucleotides read TGCGCCAGCAGCCGCTTAGGAGATTCCTACGAGCAGTACTTC. This sequence joins TRBV5-1 and TRBJ2-7, with D uncertain. From germline, CDR1 is SGHRS and CDR2 YFSETQ. This CDR3 has 14 residues. V was clipped by 4 bases and J by 1 base, with 12 bases between them. The whole variable domain, filled in from reference TRBV5-1 and TRBJ2-7, reads KAGVTQTPRYLIKTRGQQVTLSCSPISGHRSVSWYQQTPGQGLQFLFEYFSETQRNKGNFPGRFSGRQFSNSRSEMNVSTLELGDSALYLCASSRLGDSYEQYFGPGTRLTVT.

The V and J genes are TRBV7-8 and TRBJ2-3; TRBD2 agrees at 9 bases. The J segment lost 0 bases and the V segment lost 5 bases, leaving 6 bases of the junction unmatched. Germline CDR1 and CDR2: SGHVS and FQNEAQ. This CDR3 contains 16 residues. The CDR3 loop reads CASSHSSGGSTDTQYF. The CDR3 DNA sequence: TGTGCCAGCAGCCACTCCAGCGGGGGGAGCACAGATACGCAGTATTTT. The full variable domain, its missing parts supplied by reference TRBV7-8 and TRBJ2-3, is GAGVSQSPRYKVAKRGQDVALRCDPISGHVSLFWYQQALGQGPEFLTYFQNEAQLDKSGLPSDRFFAERPEGSVSTLKIQRTQQEDSAVYLCASSHSSGGSTDTQYFGPGTRLTVL.

This chain joins TRBV7-2 and TRBJ2-7; weak D call: TRBD1 (5 bases). This CDR3 spans 13 amino acids. Germline CDR1 and CDR2: SGHTA and FQGNSA. The V end was cut by 6 bases, the J end by 7 bases, with 16 bases between. CDR3 in amino acids: CASSDQGLWEQYF. The DNA for the CDR3 is TGTGCCAGCAGTGACCAGGGCCTGTGGGAGCAGTACTTC.

The CDR3 region has the DNA TGTGCCACCGGGGGCGGGCTCCACCGGAATGAGCAGTTCTTC. It translates to CATGGGLHRNEQFF. The rearrangement joins TRBV24-1 to TRBJ2-1; maybe TRBD1 (6 bases). The CDR3 runs to 14 residues. Trimming took 9 bases from V and 7 from J, leaving 18 bases between them. Per germline, CDR1 KGHDR and CDR2 SFDVKD.

J is TRBJ1-4 and V is TRBV18; 9 bases match TRBD1. The CDR3 is 17 residues long. Germline CDR1 reads KGHSH; CDR2 reads LQKENI. The J segment lost 4 bases and the V segment lost 3 bases, leaving 9 bases of the junction unmatched. The CDR3 sequence: CASSPTRGTGNNEKLFF. For the CDR3, the DNA is TGTGCCAGCTCACCGACCCGGGGGACAGGGAATAATGAAAAACTGTTTTTT.

V usage is TRBV28 and J usage is TRBJ2-7, with TRBD1 as a possible D gene (5 bases). Germline CDR1 is MDHEN and CDR2 is SYDVKM. The length of the CDR3 is 16 residues. V dropped 3 bases and J dropped 1 base, with 16 bases sitting between them. CDR3: CASSFFVGVDSYEQYF. The CDR3 DNA reads as TGTGCCAGCAGTTTTTTTGTAGGGGTCGATTCCTACGAGCAGTACTTC. Variable domain in full (rest from reference TRBV28 and TRBJ2-7): DVKVTQSSRYLVKRTGEKVFLECVQDMDHENMFWYRQDPGLGLRLIYFSYDVKMKEKGDIPEGYSVSREKKERFSLILESASTNQTSMYLCASSFFVGVDSYEQYFGPGTRLTVT.

This CDR3 is CASSPDLCYEQYF. In nucleotides, the CDR3 is TGTGCCAGCAGCCCGGACTTATGCTACGAGCAGTACTTC. The genes are TRBV3-1 (or the pseudogene TRBV3-2) and TRBJ2-7; possible D gene TRBD2, 5 bases. The CDR3 runs to 13 residues. The germline V gene has CDR1 LGHDT and CDR2 YNNKEL (reference sequence). V lost 4 bases and J lost 3, with 10 bases in between.

J is TRBJ1-2 and V is TRBV7-3; D is unclear. The CDR3 runs 15 residues. V lost 0 bases and J lost 7, with 15 bases in between. CDR1 is SGHTA, CDR2 FQGTGA, per germline. In nucleotides, the CDR3 is TGTGCCAGCAGCTTAACGTCAGGAAGTTTTATTGGCTACACCTTC. This codes for CASSLTSGSFIGYTF.

The J gene is TRBJ1-1, the V gene TRBV4-3, with unresolved D. This CDR3 is built from 15 residues. Germline loops: CDR1 LGHNA, CDR2 YSLEER. Trimming removed 1 base from V and 1 base from J, with 10 bases in between. This CDR3 reads CASSQVGRKNTEAFF. In DNA, the CDR3 is TGCGCCAGCAGCCAAGTGGGCAGGAAGAACACTGAAGCTTTCTTT.

The CDR3 DNA follows: TGTGCCAGCAGCCGGGGGGGCAGTGAGACCCAGTACTTC. This codes for CASSRGGSETQYF. The chain uses TRBV7-9 and TRBJ2-5; 8 positions agree with TRBD2. The ends lost 5 bases at V and 5 bases at J; junction bases unmatched: 4. The CDR3 extends over 13 amino acids. Germline V gene data show CDR1 as SEHNR and CDR2 as FQNEAQ (reference sequence).

The chain links TRBV4-3 to TRBJ2-1; 11 nucleotides line up with TRBD2. The V gene end was trimmed by 2 bases and the J gene end by 5 bases; junction bases not matched to a gene: 5. This CDR3 has 16 residues. The germline gives CDR1 LGHNA, CDR2 YSLEER. As DNA, the CDR3 is TGCGCCAGCAGCCAAAGACTAGCGGGGAGGAACAATGAGCAGTTCTTC. Translating gives CASSQRLAGRNNEQFF.

The chain joins TRBV27 to TRBJ2-7; the match to TRBD2 covers 7 bases. With 5 bases clipped from V and 0 bases from J, the junction kept 7 bases outside the gene matches. This CDR3 is built from 15 residues. CDR1 and CDR2 (germline): MNHEY, SMNVEV (reference sequence). For the CDR3, the DNA is TGTGCCAGCAGTGCCCGGGGGGTGTACTCCTACGAGCAGTACTTC. Translating gives CASSARGVYSYEQYF.

There are a few counts of this clone. The chain combines TRBV29-1 with TRBJ2-7; D unclear. Germline-derived CDR1 and CDR2 are SQVTM and ANQGSEA. Trimming stripped 5 bases from V and 5 bases from J, with 16 bases between. The CDR3 runs 13 residues. The CDR3 loop reads CSVRSQLGHEQYF. The CDR3 DNA sequence: TGCAGCGTTAGGAGTCAGCTCGGTCACGAGCAGTACTTC.

For the CDR3, the DNA is TGTGCCAGTAGTACGGGAGCGGGCACTGAAGCTTTCTTT. It encodes CASSTGAGTEAFF. The chain joins TRBV19 to TRBJ1-1, with D unclear. Germline values: CDR1 LNHDA, CDR2 SQIVND (reference sequence). Between the trimmed V and J ends, which lost 4 bases and 4 bases, there was a span of 10 bases. This CDR3 spans 13 amino acids.

The chain is built from TRBV19 and TRBJ2-1; 8 positions match TRBD2. Germline V gene lookup returns CDR1 LNHDA and CDR2 SQIVND (reference sequence). CDR3 length equals 14 residues. Germline trimming cut 4 bases from V and 4 bases from J; bases unmatched to any gene: 3. The DNA for the CDR3 is TGTGCCAGTAGTAACGGGGGGGCTTACAATGAGCAGTTCTTC. Amino acid sequence: CASSNGGAYNEQFF.